Listed below are T cell receptor beta chains from one sample, sequenced in a study of Graves' ophthalmopathy and Graves' hyperthyroidism. MiXCR was run by TCRdb on the multiplex PCR reads, yielding one entry per CDR3 protein. The top ten hold less than 55% of the sample, which has about 740,000 distinct CDR3 sequences, around 40% seen once. Sequencing was carried out using peripheral blood. The receptors stem from an adult man with Graves' ophthalmopathy. CDR3s include the opening cysteine and the closing phenylalanine or tryptophan. The order of the fields is J gene, clone size, V gene, D gene, CDR3 DNA, CDR3 protein. The D gene is left open where the match is weak. Clone size appears in some rows only: once, few, many, or a class for an expanded clone.

TRBJ1-4 few TRBV5-5 NA TGTGCCAGCAGCTTGGCCGACAGAACTAATGAAAAACTGTTTTTT CASSLADRTNEKLFF
TRBJ1-2 NA TRBV2 NA TGTGCCAGCAGTAGGACCGGGACAGGCTACACCTTC CASSRTGTGYTF
TRBJ1-1 NA TRBV10-3 NA TGTGCCAGCAGTTACCGGCCGGGATTCACTGAAGCTTTCTTT CASSYRPGFTEAFF
TRBJ1-2 few TRBV16 NA TGTGCCAGCAGCCAAGGGTCGGGAACAGGCTATGGCTACACCTTC CASSQGSGTGYGYTF
TRBJ1-1 few TRBV20-1 NA TGCAGTGCTAGAAGAAACAGTGTCACTGAAGCTTTCTTT CSARRNSVTEAFF
TRBJ2-5 many TRBV15 NA TGTGCCACCAGCAGGCGAGGGGACCAAGAGACCCAGTACTTC CATSRRGDQETQYF
TRBJ1-1 NA TRBV10-3 TRBD1 TGTGCCATCAGTGACGGGACAGGGGGGTCTTACACTGAAGCTTTCTTT CAISDGTGGSYTEAFF
TRBJ1-2 few TRBV7-9 TRBD1 TGTGCCAGCAGCCAAGACAGGGCCAGTTATGGCTACACCTTC CASSQDRASYGYTF
TRBJ2-3 NA TRBV29-1 NA TGCAGCGTTGAGCCAGGGACCGCAGATACGCAGTATTTT CSVEPGTADTQYF
TRBJ1-4 NA TRBV9 NA TGCGCCAGCAGCCAAGATGTCTCGGAGTATGAAAAACTGTTTTTT CASSQDVSEYEKLFF
TRBJ1-2 NA TRBV6-1 NA TGTGCCAGCAGACAGGGAGGAACGTATGGCTACACCTTC CASRQGGTYGYTF
TRBJ2-5 few TRBV15 TRBD2 TGTGCCACCAGTCGGGGGGGCTCAGAGACCCAGTACTTC CATSRGGSETQYF
TRBJ1-1 NA TRBV5-5 TRBD1 TGTGCCAGCAGCGAGCCCAGGGGGGCCCCTGAAGCTTTCTTT CASSEPRGAPEAFF
TRBJ1-3 few TRBV6-5 NA TGTGCCAGCACCCCCGCAGGTCGAGGGAACACCATATATTTT CASTPAGRGNTIYF
TRBJ2-2 NA TRBV7-9 NA TGTGCCAGCAGCCAATTTGACGGGGAGCTGTTTTTT CASSQFDGELFF
TRBJ2-5 few TRBV20-1 TRBD2 TGCAGTGCTAAGTGGGGGGGACGGGAGACCCAGTACTTC CSAKWGGRETQYF
TRBJ1-1 NA TRBV7-2 NA TGTGCCAGCAGCTCCGGGCCCTTGGACACTGAAGCTTTCTTT CASSSGPLDTEAFF
TRBJ1-2 many TRBV9 NA TGTGCCAGCAGCGTAGGAGGGGTGAACTATGGCTACACCTTC CASSVGGVNYGYTF
TRBJ1-5 NA TRBV12-3/TRBV12-4 NA TGTGCCAGCAGCTTTCGAAATGGCAATCAGCCCCAGCATTTT CASSFRNGNQPQHF
TRBJ1-2 NA TRBV9 NA TGTGCCAGCAGCGCGGGCGTGGGGGGTGAGGGTTCCTATGGCTACACCTTC CASSAGVGGEGSYGYTF
TRBJ1-3 few TRBV5-6 TRBD1 TGTGCCAGCAGCTGGGGGGACAGCTCTGGAAACACCATATATTTT CASSWGDSSGNTIYF
TRBJ2-3 NA TRBV29-1 TRBD2 TGCAGCGTTGAAGTTGTGGTAGCGGGGCCCCGTCGCACAGATACGCAGTATTTT CSVEVVVAGPRRTDTQYF